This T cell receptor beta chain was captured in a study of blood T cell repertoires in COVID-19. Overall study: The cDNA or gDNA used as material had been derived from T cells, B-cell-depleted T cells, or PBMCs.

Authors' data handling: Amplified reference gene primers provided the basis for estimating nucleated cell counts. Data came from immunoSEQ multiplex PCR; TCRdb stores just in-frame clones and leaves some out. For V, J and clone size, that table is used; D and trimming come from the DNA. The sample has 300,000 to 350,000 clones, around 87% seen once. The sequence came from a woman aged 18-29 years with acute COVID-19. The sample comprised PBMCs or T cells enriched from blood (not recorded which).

In DNA, the CDR3 is TGTGCCAGCAGTTACTCCGGGACAGGGGGCTTAGAGCAGTACTTC. It is translated as CASSYSGTGGLEQYF. V gene TRBV6-5 combines with J gene TRBJ2-7, with 12 bases aligning to TRBD1. The germline V gene has CDR1 MNHEY and CDR2 SVGAGI. The CDR3 spans 15 residues. Trimming cost V 0 bases and J 7 bases; bases outside gene matches: 4.